This T cell receptor beta chain was sequenced during a study of OX40 agonist ivuxolimab in advanced cancers. Study-wide context: Those treated in dose escalation had hepatocellular carcinoma, melanoma, renal cell cancer or head and neck cancer. Treatment received earlier with anti-PD-1, anti-PD-L1 or anti-CTLA-4 agents was allowed, and over 30% had some. Study-wide points: Some nonresponders also had low normalized T-cell clonal expansion.

The CDR3 extends over 16 amino acids. Germline V gives CDR1 SGHAT, CDR2 FQNNGV. V was trimmed by 4 bases and J by 2 bases, leaving 18 bases between them. Comment on this clone: Its antigen is not identified.

Here immunoSEQ multiplex PCR was the method, and the copy in TCRdb shows in-frame clones only, minus some. The data contain some 55,000 clones, roughly 90% of them singletons. The input for sequencing was CD4+ or CD8+ T cells sorted from blood, taken in a trial of the OX40 agonist ivuxolimab. The chain is built from TRBV11-2 and TRBJ2-7; the D gene is possibly TRBD2 (5 bases). The receptor was isolated from an adult with an advanced solid tumor such as melanoma, head and neck, liver or kidney cancer. The CDR3 region has the DNA TGTGCCAGCAGCTCCGTTAGCGTGAAACGCCCCTACGAGCAGTACTTC. Translating gives CASSSVSVKRPYEQYF.